This entry features one T cell receptor beta chain sequence. Trimming stripped 9 bases from V and 5 bases from J, with 20 bases between. The CDR3 loop spans 15 amino acids. The germline CDR1 and CDR2 sequences are MDHEN and SYDVKM. While infection was still active, Seattle patients were enrolled and then followed longitudinally. Original processing notes: How many nucleated cells were present was estimated from reference gene primer amplification. Sequencing used immunoSEQ multiplex PCR; TCRdb keeps in-frame clones, though not all of them. V, J and clone size reflect that table, while D and trimming were determined from the DNA. The table has over 250,000 clones, 80% to 90% seen once. The data belong to a study of blood T cell repertoires in COVID-19. Study as a whole: Samples representing acute and convalescent COVID-19 were sourced from the United States, Italy and Spain. Nucleic acid was either cDNA or gDNA, and it came from T cells, B-cell-depleted T cells, or PBMCs.

The clonotype was recovered from a woman between 45 and 60 years old with COVID-19, enrolled during active disease. The chain links TRBV28 to TRBJ2-1; possibly TRBD2 for D (5 bases). Sequenced: peripheral blood. The CDR3 region has the DNA TGTGCCAGTAGGGAACCGGACTTCGGTAACAATGAGCAGTTCTTC. It translates to CASREPDFGNNEQFF.